This T cell receptor beta chain is from a study of T cell responses to AZD1222 COVID-19 vaccine. Regarding the study as a whole: Nearly half of unique spike-specific TCRs reportedly avoided B.1.351 and B.1.1.7 mutated regions. Two AZD1222 administrations were followed by greater Spike-specific TCR breadth and depth. Just a handful of AZD1222 recipients were seropositive at baseline. None of the repertoires were sampled until the peak T cell response had passed.

The table lists this clone with a count of one. Its antigen is still unknown. The CDR3 runs 16 residues. V was trimmed by 0 bases and J by 2 bases, leaving 13 bases between them. Germline V gene sequence: CDR1 LGHNA, CDR2 YNFKEQ. Data came from immunoSEQ multiplex PCR; TCRdb stores just in-frame clones and leaves some out. The sample lists around 130,000 clones, approximately 92% occurring once. This clonotype was sampled from an adult who received the AZD1222 COVID-19 vaccine. The sample here was peripheral blood, taken 28 days after the second AZD1222 dose. This chain uses TRBV4-2 with TRBJ2-5; D gene ambiguous. The CDR3 bases are TGTGCCAGCAGCCAAGATATGGGGTCAGCTCAAGAGACCCAGTACTTC. This translates into CASSQDMGSAQETQYF.